A single sample gave rise to the 21 T cell receptor beta chains below, sequenced in a study of blood T cell repertoires in COVID-19. Clones were read by immunoSEQ multiplex PCR, and TCRdb kept only the in-frame ones, dropping some. The sample has under 250,000 clones, approximately 80% seen once. The sample comprised peripheral blood. Every receptor here comes from an older woman with active or convalescent COVID-19.

The table lists this clone with a count of one. The chain links TRBV24-1 to TRBJ2-1; 10 bases are a match to TRBD2. The trim removed 7 bases at V and 9 bases at J, leaving 5 bases unmatched. Germline CDR1 and CDR2: KGHDR and SFDVKD. There are 13 residues in the CDR3. The chain's CDR3 is CATRRLAGAEQFF. CDR3 DNA sequence: TGTGCCACCAGGAGACTAGCGGGTGCTGAGCAGTTCTTC.

The chain combines TRBV20-1 with TRBJ2-7, with a possible D match to TRBD1 (5 bases). Germline V CDR1 and CDR2: DFQATT, SNEGSKA (reference sequence). The CDR3 contains 11 residues. Trimming shortened V by 5 bases and J by 6 bases, and 11 bases separated the two germline ends. This CDR3 is CSALQVSEQYF. Written as DNA, the CDR3 is TGCAGTGCTCTACAGGTCTCCGAGCAGTACTTC.

The chain employs TRBV18 and TRBJ2-1; 9 nucleotides agree with TRBD1. Looked up from germline, CDR1 is KGHSH and CDR2 is LQKENI. V gave up 4 bases and J gave up 5 bases; unmatched junction bases: 9. CDR3 length equals 16 residues. The CDR3 spells CASSRRTGDLDNEQFF. CDR3 nucleotides: TGTGCCAGCTCACGACGGACAGGGGACTTAGACAATGAGCAGTTCTTC.

The chain is built from TRBV10-3 and TRBJ1-5, with D hard to call. V was cut by 4 bases and J by 3 bases, with 10 bases left in between. The CDR3 contains 14 residues. Per germline, CDR1 ENHRY and CDR2 SYGVKD. In DNA form, the CDR3 reads TGTGCCATCAGTGTCGAGGGAAACAATCAGCCCCAGCATTTT. Translation: CAISVEGNNQPQHF.

A single count supports this clone. The rearrangement joins TRBV19 to TRBJ1-1, with D perhaps TRBD1 (6 bases). V was pared by 4 bases and J by 10 bases, with 16 bases between. CDR1 and CDR2 from the germline V gene are LNHDA and SQIVND (reference sequence). This CDR3 is 13 amino acids long. The CDR3 loop reads CASSTYRAVVAFF. The CDR3 DNA is TGTGCCAGTAGTACCTACAGGGCGGTGGTAGCTTTCTTT.

This clone was seen a handful of times. This chain joins TRBV11-3 and TRBJ2-7, with D maybe TRBD1 (5 bases). This CDR3 contains 13 residues. Trimming left V 1 base short and J 5 bases short, with 9 bases between. Germline loops: CDR1 SGHNT, CDR2 YENEEA. The CDR3 loop reads CASSLARDHEQYF. The CDR3 nucleotides read TGTGCCAGCAGCTTAGCCAGGGATCACGAGCAGTACTTC.

The sample holds one count of this clone. The genes are TRBV6-5 and TRBJ1-2, with a possible D match to TRBD1 (6 bases). Looked up from germline, CDR1 is MNHEY and CDR2 is SVGAGI. Trimming took off 4 bases at V and 4 bases at J, with 13 bases between the two ends. There are 14 residues in the CDR3. The CDR3 nucleotides read TGTGCCAGCAGTTCCGGACAGCCCCCCTATGGCTACACCTTC. It is translated as CASSSGQPPYGYTF.

This rearrangement joins TRBV10-3 to TRBJ1-2; 7 nucleotides match TRBD1. V lost 3 bases, J lost 2 bases, and 9 bases stayed unmatched. The CDR3 runs 16 residues. The germline gives CDR1 ENHRY, CDR2 SYGVKD. CDR3 residues: CAISERGGAENYGYTF. The CDR3 DNA follows: TGTGCCATCAGTGAAAGAGGGGGCGCTGAGAACTATGGCTACACCTTC.

This chain links TRBV19 with TRBJ2-7; D perhaps matches TRBD1 (5 bases). Trimming stripped 3 bases from V and 0 bases from J, with 12 bases between. Germline lookup yields CDR1 LNHDA and CDR2 SQIVND (reference sequence). CDR3 length equals 15 residues. The DNA of the CDR3 is TGTGCCAGTAGTATTGGGGCTAACCCCTCCTACGAGCAGTACTTC. This sequence encodes CASSIGANPSYEQYF.

This chain joins TRBV27 and TRBJ2-6, with 8 bases identical to TRBD1. The CDR3 totals 14 residues. Trimming removed 6 bases from V and 2 bases from J; junction bases left unmatched: 0. Germline loops: CDR1 MNHEY, CDR2 SMNVEV (reference sequence). CDR3 loop: CASRTGAGANVLTF. The CDR3 nucleotides read TGTGCCAGCAGGACAGGGGCTGGGGCCAACGTCCTGACTTTC.

The V call is TRBV7-2, the J call TRBJ2-3, with TRBD2 identical over 15 bases. The ends lost 5 bases at V and 3 bases at J; junction bases unmatched: 6. In germline, CDR1 is SGHTA, CDR2 FQGNSA. This CDR3 is built from 17 residues. CDR3 sequence reads: CASSVGLAGGPTDTQYF. The CDR3 region has the DNA TGTGCCAGCAGCGTAGGACTAGCGGGGGGGCCAACAGATACGCAGTATTTT.

The CDR3 nucleotides are TGTGCCAGCAGTGAACAGGGCGAAAACACTGAAGCTTTCTTT. It specifies CASSEQGENTEAFF. The rearrangement uses TRBV6-1 and TRBJ1-1, with D maybe TRBD1 (5 bases). The CDR3 is 14 amino acids. The germline V and J ends were trimmed by 2 bases and 2 bases, with 9 bases remaining between them. The germline V gene has CDR1 MNHNS and CDR2 SASEGT.

The gene calls are TRBV18 and TRBJ2-5, with TRBD2 as a possible D gene (7 bases). CDR1 is KGHSH, CDR2 LQKENI, per germline. The CDR3 sequence is 14 residues long. V lost 2 bases, J lost 5 bases, and 12 bases lay in between. DNA of the CDR3: TGTGCCAGCTCACCAGGCGGGGGCGCGGAGACCCAGTACTTC. It encodes CASSPGGGAETQYF.

The rearrangement uses TRBV3-1 (or the pseudogene TRBV3-2) and TRBJ1-2; maybe TRBD1 (6 bases). CDR3 size: 14 residues. Germline V lookup: CDR1 LGHDT, CDR2 YNNKEL (reference sequence). The V gene lost 1 base and the J gene lost 3 bases, with 9 bases spanning the gap. The CDR3 DNA is TGTGCCAGCAGCCAAGCCCCAGGGGACTATGGCTACACCTTC. It translates to CASSQAPGDYGYTF.

The chain is built from TRBV21-1 and TRBJ2-5; the DNA was not used to check the table's D call, TRBD2. TRBV21-1 counts as a pseudogene. CDR3 length equals 20 residues. The CDR3 DNA is TGTGCCAGCAGCAAAGTACCGCACACAGGGGCTAGCGGGTCACAAGAGACCCAGTACTTC. This gives the protein CASSKVPHTGASGSQETQYF.

CDR3 region: CAWSVQAASSTDTQYF. Here the CDR3 DNA reads TGTGCCTGGAGTGTACAGGCAGCCTCTAGCACAGATACGCAGTATTTT. V and J are TRBV30 and TRBJ2-3, with a weak D call TRBD1 (5 bases). Germline V CDR1 and CDR2: GTSNPN, SVGIG (reference sequence). The CDR3 has 16 residues. V lost 0 bases to trimming and J lost 0 bases, with 13 bases between them.

The chain combines TRBV7-8 with TRBJ2-7; 7 positions agree with TRBD2. Germline assignment: CDR1 SGHVS and CDR2 FQNEAQ. V dropped 7 bases and J dropped 6; count of bases not matched to a gene: 12. This CDR3 has 14 amino acids. The CDR3 spells CASIPGRGASEQYF. CDR3 bases: TGTGCCAGCATTCCTGGGAGGGGAGCCTCCGAGCAGTACTTC.

V is TRBV9 and J is TRBJ1-5; D is undetermined. This CDR3 region has 15 residues. Germline CDR1 SGDLS, CDR2 YYNGEE. The ends were cut back, 0 bases at V and 3 bases at J, with 10 bases in the middle. CDR3 in amino acids: CASSVGRGNNQPQHF. The DNA for the CDR3 is TGTGCCAGCAGCGTAGGTCGGGGAAACAATCAGCCCCAGCATTTT.

The V call is TRBV28, the J call TRBJ2-7; TRBD2 agrees at 9 bases. V shed 5 bases, J shed 4 bases, and the junction held 9 bases outside the gene matches. CDR3 length: 15 residues. The germline V gene has CDR1 MDHEN and CDR2 SYDVKM. CDR3 DNA sequence: TGTGCCAGCAGTGGGTCGGTAGCGGGAGCATACGAGCAGTACGTC. Translated, it gives CASSGSVAGAYEQYV.

The genes are TRBV29-1 and TRBJ1-1, with a tentative D call TRBD1 (5 bases). Deletions cut 3 bases from V and 3 bases from J, with 11 bases between. The germline CDR1 and CDR2 sequences are SQVTM and ANQGSEA. The CDR3 sequence is 13 residues long. CDR3 in amino acids: CSVEKLRDTEAFF. CDR3 in DNA: TGCAGCGTTGAGAAGCTCAGGGACACTGAAGCTTTCTTT.

The rearrangement joins TRBV7-6 to TRBJ2-1, with D possibly being TRBD2 (6 bases). V was trimmed by 0 bases and J by 5 bases, leaving 17 bases between them. The CDR3 contains 17 residues. Germline V gene data show CDR1 as SGHVS and CDR2 as FNYEAQ. The CDR3 nucleotides are TGTGCCAGCAGCTTAGCGGAAGGGAGGATCCTACACAATGAGCAGTTCTTC. Its protein is CASSLAEGRILHNEQFF.